This entry is about one TCR beta chain. Its specificity is unknown. The CDR3 is made up of 15 amino acids. The germline V gene has CDR1 MNHEY and CDR2 SVGEGT. Trimming at V came to 6 bases and at J to 7 bases, leaving 8 bases not matched to a gene. These data come from a study of vaccination and CD4 T cells after COVID-19. With the Oncomine TCR Beta short-read assay, DNA from cultured CD4+ T cells was sequenced. A single record per CDR3 protein comes from TCRdb applying MiXCR to the PCR reads. Here the sample spans about 14,000 distinct CDR3 sequences, 73% being singletons. General observations from the study: Median reactive clonotypes, those recognizing SARS-CoV-2, rose from about 20 to 38, not significantly. Spike mono-reactivity was the property of 304 of 307 vaccine-specific clones in convalescent patients.

This sample's treatment: approximately 11-day PBMC culture with coronavirus spike peptide pools or control peptides (ViraFEST assay). PCR positivity dates ran from March to December 2020, preceding US Alpha, Beta and Delta variants. The chain recombines TRBV6-2 or TRBV6-3 with TRBJ1-6; 8 bases map to TRBD1. Input material: CD4+ T cells from blood, cultured in vitro. The sequence was collected from a human donor who had recovered from COVID-19. The CDR3, as DNA: TGTGCCAGCAGCCGCCGGGACAGGATAAATTCACCCCTCCACTTT. Amino acids: CASSRRDRINSPLHF.